The source of this T cell receptor beta chain is a study of blood T cell repertoires in COVID-19. Turning to the study itself: Acute and convalescent COVID-19 samples came from the United States, Italy and Spain.

CDR1 is SEHNR and CDR2 is FQNEAQ in the germline V gene (reference sequence). This CDR3 contains 14 residues. The junction had 4 bases not matched to a gene; V was cut back by 5 bases and J by 1 base. Data came from immunoSEQ multiplex PCR; TCRdb stores just in-frame clones and leaves some out. The repertoire consists of approximately 150,000 clones, with about 85% occurring once and the leading ten covering 2% to 3%. This chain links TRBV7-9 with TRBJ1-2; 7 bases line up with TRBD1. The sample was peripheral blood. This receptor was identified in a human donor with acute or convalescent COVID-19. The donor label of this sample is uncertain. The CDR3 is CASSQGEVNYGYTF. In DNA form, the CDR3 reads TGTGCCAGCAGCCAGGGGGAGGTTAACTATGGCTACACCTTC.